Sequencing of this T cell receptor (beta chain) was carried out in a study of blood T cell repertoires in COVID-19. V lost 6 bases and J lost 7; bases outside the gene matches: 9. Germline V gives CDR1 KGHSH, CDR2 LQKENI. This CDR3 has 14 amino acids. Clones were sequenced by immunoSEQ multiplex PCR, and TCRdb holds only the in-frame ones, with some missing. The table has some 390,000 clones, approximately 92% seen once; the top ten hold 1% to 1.3%. Sequenced input: PBMCs or T cells enriched from blood (not recorded which). The chain uses TRBV18 and TRBJ1-1; TRBD1 agrees at 9 bases. The sequence came from a young man who had recovered from COVID-19. The CDR3 DNA reads TGTGCCAGCTCGCGGGCGACAGGGGGAGTTGAAGCTTTCTTT. This encodes CASSRATGGVEAFF.